The 25 T cell receptor beta chains given below trace back to one sample, sequenced in a study of preoperative IRX-2 immunotherapy in early breast cancer. Libraries were prepared by immunoSEQ multiplex PCR; TCRdb keeps only in-frame clonotypes and omits some of them. The sample includes roughly 40,000 clones, approximately 80% of them seen just once. Treatment in this sample: preoperative locoregional IRX-2 cytokine immunotherapy. Sequenced material: tumor tissue, taken after IRX-2 immunotherapy. Every receptor here comes from a human donor with breast cancer.

The chain recombines TRBV10-1 with TRBJ1-1; D remains ambiguous. Germline lookup yields CDR1 WNHNN and CDR2 SYGVQD (reference sequence). The germline V and J ends were trimmed by 11 bases and 0 bases, with 10 bases remaining between them. This CDR3 spans 12 amino acids. Written as DNA, the CDR3 is TGCGCCGTAAGGGCCCTGAACACTGAAGCTTTCTTT. Protein: CAVRALNTEAFF.

The rearrangement joins TRBV7-6 to TRBJ2-6; D uncertain. Trimming took off 0 bases at V and 2 bases at J, with 5 bases between the two ends. Per germline, CDR1 SGHVS and CDR2 FNYEAQ. There are 15 residues in the CDR3. The CDR3 region is CASSLASPGANVLTF. As DNA, the CDR3 is TGTGCCAGCAGCTTAGCTAGCCCTGGGGCCAACGTCCTGACTTTC.

The J gene is TRBJ2-7, the V gene TRBV6-8; 7 bases match TRBD1. With V trimmed by 6 bases and J by 7 bases, 15 bases remained unmatched. There are 15 residues in the CDR3. CDR1 MNHGY and CDR2 SAAAGT come from the germline V gene. CDR3 nucleotides: TGTGCCAGCAGCGGGTCGGGACAGCTCCGTCGAGAGCAGTACTTC. This translates into CASSGSGQLRREQYF.

In the case of this clone: Other DNA sequences of this sample code for an identical CDR3. The chain has TRBV28 and TRBJ1-1; 9 nucleotides line up with TRBD1. The ends lost 9 bases at V and 5 bases at J; junction bases unmatched: 7. CDR3 length: 13 amino acids. Per the germline V gene, CDR1 is MDHEN and CDR2 is SYDVKM. This CDR3 reads CASSPGQGTEAFF. CDR3 nucleotide sequence: TGTGCCAGTTCCCCGGGACAGGGAACTGAAGCTTTCTTT.

To note about this clone: The germline gene is not matched at one end of the junction; a read error may be the cause. The chain is built from TRBV18 and TRBJ2-2, with D unresolved. This CDR3 is 16 amino acids long. CDR1 KGHSH and CDR2 LQKENI come from the germline V gene. The CDR3 region has the DNA TGTGCCAGCTCGCCACTCGAACCTCGAAAGGGCGGGGAGCTGTTTTTT. Translation gives CASSPLEPRKGGELFF.

The chain recombines TRBV19 with TRBJ2-7, with TRBD2 as a possible D gene (5 bases). This CDR3 comprises 13 residues. Germline loops: CDR1 LNHDA, CDR2 SQIVND (reference sequence). Trimming removed 6 bases at V and 2 bases at J, with 11 bases between. CDR3 amino acids: CASSQTIPYEQYF. CDR3 sequence (DNA): TGTGCCAGTAGCCAGACTATACCCTACGAGCAGTACTTC.

The chain carries TRBV19 and TRBJ2-1; 14 nucleotides align to TRBD2. The CDR3 is 15 residues long. Germline V CDR1 and CDR2: LNHDA, SQIVND (reference sequence). V was pared by 8 bases and J by 9 bases, with 9 bases of the junction left unmatched. The CDR3 DNA reads as TGTGCCAGTCAGCGACTAGCGGGAGGGCAGGTTGAGCAGTTCTTC. Encoded protein: CASQRLAGGQVEQFF.

V and J are TRBV5-1 and TRBJ2-4; D call uncertain. The CDR3 length is 14 residues. CDR1 is SGHRS and CDR2 is YFSETQ in the germline V gene. Between the trimmed V and J ends, which lost 4 bases and 2 bases, there was a span of 10 bases. The CDR3 coding sequence is TGCGCCAGCAGCCCCGACAACTCCAAAAACATTCAGTACTTC. Protein sequence: CASSPDNSKNIQYF.

This rearrangement joins TRBV18 to TRBJ1-3; D uncertain. The V gene's germline CDR1 is KGHSH and CDR2 LQKENI. This CDR3 spans 17 amino acids. The V end lost 1 base, the J end lost 0 bases, and 13 bases lay between the germline ends. CDR3 bases: TGTGCCAGCTCACCACGGTCGCCGGAATTCTCTGGAAACACCATATATTTT. Translating it yields CASSPRSPEFSGNTIYF.

The chain has TRBV6-4 and TRBJ2-7; tentatively, D is TRBD1 (6 bases). Between the trimmed V and J ends, which lost 3 bases and 2 bases, there was a span of 14 bases. The CDR3 has 15 amino acids. Germline lookup yields CDR1 MRHNA and CDR2 SNTAGT. The CDR3 DNA follows: TGTGCCAGCAGTGAAGAACAGGGCGACACCTACGAGCAGTACTTC. It yields the protein CASSEEQGDTYEQYF.

The chain is built from TRBV7-1 and TRBJ2-7; D is ambiguous. TRBV7-1 is an ORF, and what it does is uncertain. The CDR3 covers 14 residues. The V end was cut by 4 bases, the J end by 5 bases, with 15 bases between. The CDR3 nucleotides read TGTGCCAGCAGCTTGAATGCCCGTGGTGACGAGCAGTACTTC. This translates into CASSLNARGDEQYF.

The J gene is TRBJ2-1, the V gene TRBV11-3, with 11 bases aligning to TRBD2. The CDR3 has 14 amino acids. Unmatched junction bases numbered 6, after V lost 7 bases and J lost 7 bases. Germline V gene data show CDR1 as SGHNT and CDR2 as YENEEA. CDR3 bases: TGTGCCAGCACCGGGACTAGCGGCCGGAATGAGCAGTTCTTC. It translates to CASTGTSGRNEQFF.

The rearrangement links TRBV5-1 to TRBJ2-3, with TRBD1 matching over 8 bases. The CDR3 has 19 residues. The ends lost 4 bases at V and 3 bases at J; junction bases unmatched: 19. The germline V gene has CDR1 SGHRS and CDR2 YFSETQ. The CDR3 spells CASSREWTGTPRKTDTQYF. The DNA for the CDR3 is TGCGCCAGCAGCCGGGAGTGGACAGGGACCCCTAGGAAGACAGATACGCAGTATTTT.

J is TRBJ2-1 and V is TRBV5-1; possible D gene TRBD1, 6 bases. Germline V lookup: CDR1 SGHRS, CDR2 YFSETQ. The CDR3 covers 15 residues. V was cut by 6 bases and J by 2 bases, with 15 bases left in between. DNA for the CDR3: TGCGCCAGCACCCCGGACAGCAGCCCCTACAATGAGCAGTTCTTC. Amino acid sequence: CASTPDSSPYNEQFF. Filled out from reference TRBV5-1 and TRBJ2-1, the complete variable domain reads KAGVTQTPRYLIKTRGQQVTLSCSPISGHRSVSWYQQTPGQGLQFLFEYFSETQRNKGNFPGRFSGRQFSNSRSEMNVSTLELGDSALYLCASTPDSSPYNEQFFGPGTRLTVL.

The CDR3 region is CASSPMVGTEAFF. Written as DNA, the CDR3 is TGTGCCAGCAGCCCTATGGTGGGCACTGAAGCTTTCTTT. The rearrangement uses TRBV6-8 and TRBJ1-1; D not resolved. V was trimmed by 6 bases and J by 4 bases, leaving 12 bases between them. CDR1 is MNHGY, CDR2 SAAAGT, per germline. The CDR3 contains 13 residues.

The rearrangement links TRBV19 to TRBJ2-2, with TRBD2 matching over 10 bases. Losses at the gene ends were 9 bases for V and 1 base for J; bases not matched to a gene: 2. The germline V gene encodes CDR1 LNHDA and CDR2 SQIVND (reference sequence). The CDR3 contains 14 residues. CDR3 sequence: CASIAGGNTGELFF. CDR3 sequence (DNA): TGTGCCAGCATAGCGGGGGGGAACACCGGGGAGCTGTTTTTT.

V and J are TRBV14 and TRBJ2-7; TRBD2 aligns across 11 bases. Trimming at V came to 0 bases and at J to 9 bases, leaving 7 bases not matched to a gene. The CDR3 length is 15 residues. Germline V CDR1 and CDR2: SGHDN, FVKESK. This chain's CDR3 is CASSQELAGVSLQYF. The CDR3 nucleotides read TGTGCCAGCAGCCAAGAACTAGCGGGAGTGTCGTTGCAGTACTTC.

V gene TRBV28 combines with J gene TRBJ2-4; the match to TRBD1 covers 10 bases. CDR3 length: 15 residues. The V segment lost 5 bases and the J segment 6 bases; nucleotides outside the gene matches: 7. Per germline, CDR1 MDHEN and CDR2 SYDVKM. CDR3 loop: CASSPSGQGLNIQYF. The CDR3 bases are TGTGCCAGCAGTCCCTCGGGACAGGGGTTAAACATTCAGTACTTC.

The chain couples TRBV6-8 to TRBJ2-3; 9 nucleotides match TRBD2. This CDR3 is 15 amino acids long. After removal of 5 bases from V and 0 bases from J, the junction contained 3 bases not matched to a gene. Germline loops: CDR1 MNHGY, CDR2 SAAAGT. CDR3 nucleotide sequence: TGTGCCAGCAGTCGTGGACTAGCGAGCACAGATACGCAGTATTTT. This gives the protein CASSRGLASTDTQYF.

This chain uses TRBV19 with TRBJ2-5, with a possible D match to TRBD2 (5 bases). The V gene's germline CDR1 is LNHDA and CDR2 SQIVND (reference sequence). The CDR3 runs 14 residues. The V end lost 5 bases, the J end lost 5 bases, and 15 bases lay between the germline ends. DNA for the CDR3: TGTGCCAGTAGTCCGCCGGGAAGAGGGGAGACCCAGTACTTC. Protein: CASSPPGRGETQYF.

This clone was seen a few times. The chain joins TRBV28 to TRBJ1-2, with 7 bases that match TRBD1. Germline V gene data show CDR1 as MDHEN and CDR2 as SYDVKM. Losses at the gene ends were 5 bases for V and 4 bases for J; bases not matched to a gene: 7. The CDR3 runs 14 residues. The CDR3 DNA is TGTGCCAGCAGTAGGGGAACAGGGGCCTATGGCTACACCTTC. Its protein is CASSRGTGAYGYTF.

The V call is TRBV11-1, the J call TRBJ1-3; TRBD1 is a possible D gene (6 bases). CDR3 length equals 15 residues. Deletions cut 4 bases from V and 2 bases from J, with 12 bases between. Germline V CDR1 and CDR2: SGHAT, FQDESV (reference sequence). In DNA, the CDR3 is TGTGCCAGCAGCTCGAGAGGGGGGACTGGAAACACCATATATTTT. Residues: CASSSRGGTGNTIYF.

This sequence joins TRBV14 and TRBJ1-1; D perhaps matches TRBD1 (6 bases). Germline-derived CDR1 and CDR2 are SGHDN and FVKESK. CDR3 length: 13 residues. The ends were cut back, 2 bases at V and 9 bases at J, with 13 bases in the middle. The CDR3 DNA follows: TGTGCCAGCAGCCAACAGGGGAGTCTGAAAGCTTTCTTT. This encodes CASSQQGSLKAFF.

The chain recombines TRBV2 with TRBJ1-2; D is ambiguous. CDR3 length: 13 amino acids. Per the germline V gene, CDR1 is SNHLY and CDR2 is FYNNEI. Trimming left V 0 bases short and J 2 bases short, with 4 bases between. The CDR3 DNA reads TGTGCCAGCAGTGAAGCTGTGAACTATGGCTACACCTTC. This gives the protein CASSEAVNYGYTF.

The V call is TRBV11-1, the J call TRBJ2-3; D may be TRBD1 (5 bases). The CDR3 is made up of 17 amino acids. Germline assignment: CDR1 SGHAT and CDR2 FQDESV (reference sequence). Trimming took 5 bases from V and 1 from J, leaving 19 bases between them. The CDR3 sequence is CASSQEVVGRGTDTQYF. Here the CDR3 DNA reads TGTGCCAGCAGCCAAGAAGTGGTGGGCAGGGGCACAGATACGCAGTATTTT.